These 24 T cell receptor beta chains originate from one sample sequenced in a study of T cells in Graves' hyperthyroidism and ophthalmopathy. Amplification yielded TCR beta CDR3 regions, with RNA transcripts as the source. Researchers ran a first-round RT-PCR on the TCR CDR3 using the HTBI primer set. TCRdb called the multiplex PCR reads again in MiXCR, with one record for every CDR3 protein. The repertoire has around 520,000 distinct CDR3 sequences, about 14% of them found once; the top ten carry over 11%. The sequenced sample was blood. These receptors originate from a woman between 40 and 50 years old with Graves' hyperthyroidism.

In this sample, this clonotype turned up many times. This chain joins TRBV11-2 and TRBJ2-3; TRBD1 matches at 7 bases. This CDR3 contains 17 residues. J was trimmed by 0 bases and V by 1 base; bases with no gene match: 7. Germline CDR1 and CDR2: SGHAT and FQNNGV. As DNA, the CDR3 is TGTGCCAGCAGCTTAGGGGGGCTGGGACAGAGCACAGATACGCAGTATTTT. Translating it yields CASSLGGLGQSTDTQYF.

This chain connects TRBV12-3 or TRBV12-4 to TRBJ2-1; 7 bases map to TRBD2. This CDR3 is built from 15 residues. V lost 7 bases to trimming and J lost 4 bases; unmatched junction nucleotides: 10. DNA of the CDR3: TGTGCCAGCAACCTCCCGGGACTACAATACAATGAGCAGTTCTTC. It encodes CASNLPGLQYNEQFF.

There are a few counts of this clonotype. One junction end disagrees with the germline gene, perhaps due to a read error. The chain combines TRBV29-1 with TRBJ2-5; TRBD2 matches 7 bases. Germline loops: CDR1 SQVTM, CDR2 ANQGSEA. This CDR3 comprises 11 residues. The CDR3 sequence: CSVEEGGGWNF. The CDR3 nucleotides read TGCAGCGTTGAAGAGGGGGGAGGGTGGAACTTC. Filled out from reference TRBV29-1 and TRBJ2-5, the complete variable domain reads SAVISQKPSRDICQRGTSLTIQCQVDSQVTMMFWYRQQPGQSLTLIATANQGSEATYESGFVIDKFPISRPNLTFSTLTVSNMSPEDSSIYLCSVEEGGGWNFGPGTRLLVL.

CDR3 nucleotide sequence: TGTGCCACCGGACAGGGCTCCTACAATGAGCAGTTCTTC. It translates to CATGQGSYNEQFF. The rearrangement links TRBV27 to TRBJ2-1, with TRBD1 identical over 8 bases. The germline gives CDR1 MNHEY, CDR2 SMNVEV (reference sequence). The CDR3 covers 13 residues. The J segment lost 0 bases and the V segment lost 10 bases, leaving 2 bases of the junction unmatched.

At least ten counts were recorded for this clonotype. The chain recombines TRBV28 with TRBJ2-1, with D perhaps TRBD2 (5 bases). Germline loops: CDR1 MDHEN, CDR2 SYDVKM. The V end lost 2 bases, the J end lost 4 bases, and 15 bases lay between the germline ends. The CDR3 has 16 amino acids. This CDR3 is CASSLSLGEGYNEQFF. For the CDR3, the DNA is TGTGCCAGCAGTTTAAGTCTGGGAGAAGGGTACAATGAGCAGTTCTTC.

This clonotype has only a few counts. This chain joins TRBV12-3 or TRBV12-4 and TRBJ1-5, with 10 nucleotides matching TRBD1. V shed 6 bases and J 4 bases; nucleotides not matched to a gene: 6. The CDR3 is made up of 15 amino acids. The CDR3 DNA reads TGTGCCAGCAGGAGCCGGACAGGGGGAAATCAGCCCCAGCATTTT. Its translation is CASRSRTGGNQPQHF.

This clonotype was seen at least ten times. V and J are TRBV2 and TRBJ2-3, with 7 bases that match TRBD1. Germline assignment: CDR1 SNHLY and CDR2 FYNNEI. The CDR3 spans 14 residues. The ends lost 1 base at V and 5 bases at J; junction bases unmatched: 3. The CDR3 loop is CASSEDRGVDTQYF. The CDR3 DNA sequence: TGTGCCAGCAGTGAAGACAGGGGTGTAGATACGCAGTATTTT.

The chain uses TRBV19 and TRBJ2-7; perhaps TRBD2 as D (6 bases). The CDR3 covers 14 residues. Germline CDR1 is LNHDA and CDR2 is SQIVND (reference sequence). The V and J ends lost 5 bases and 6 bases respectively, with 17 bases between them. CDR3 amino acids: CASSDRELVAEQYF. CDR3 in DNA: TGTGCCAGTAGTGACCGGGAGTTAGTAGCCGAGCAGTACTTC.

This clonotype was picked up many times. V and J are TRBV15 and TRBJ2-7, with 7 bases that match TRBD2. In germline, CDR1 is LNHNV, CDR2 YYDKDF (reference sequence). V shed 0 bases and J 4 bases; nucleotides not matched to a gene: 9. The CDR3 loop spans 16 amino acids. CDR3 nucleotides: TGTGCCACCAGCAGAGATCGACTAGCTGGTGTATACGAGCAGTACTTC. Residues: CATSRDRLAGVYEQYF. Combining the CDR3 with reference TRBV15 and TRBJ2-7 gives the whole variable domain DAMVIQNPRYQVTQFGKPVTLSCSQTLNHNVMYWYQQKSSQAPKLLFHYYDKDFNNEADTPDNFQSRRPNTSFCFLDIRSPGLGDTAMYLCATSRDRLAGVYEQYFGPGTRLTVT.

The table lists this clonotype with many counts. CDR3 nucleotide sequence: TGTGCCAGCAGTTTCCCTCTTGCCTACGAGCAGTACTTC. Encoded protein: CASSFPLAYEQYF. V usage is TRBV28 and J usage is TRBJ2-7; D uncertain. The CDR3 is 13 amino acids. Per the germline V gene, CDR1 is MDHEN and CDR2 is SYDVKM. The V end was cut by 3 bases, the J end by 2 bases, with 8 bases between.

About this clonotype itself: A read error is possible here, since a much larger clone lies one base away. The V call is TRBV7-9, the J call TRBJ2-6, with TRBD1 as a possible D gene (6 bases). The germline gives CDR1 SEHNR, CDR2 FQNEAQ (reference sequence). The CDR3 totals 18 residues. For the CDR3, the DNA is TGTGTCAGCAGTTCAAACCGGGACACCCCAACGGGGGCCAACGTCCTGACTTTC. It encodes CVSSSNRDTPTGANVLTF. Using reference TRBV7-9 and TRBJ2-6 for the parts outside the CDR3, the full variable domain is DTGVSQNPRHKITKRGQNVTFRCDPISEHNRLYWYRQTLGQGPEFLTYFQNEAQLEKSRLLSDRFSAERPKGSFSTLEIQRTEQGDSAMYLCVSSSNRDTPTGANVLTFGAGSRLTVL.

This clonotype was seen many times. The rearrangement joins TRBV20-1 to TRBJ1-3; D ambiguous. The CDR3 runs to 11 residues. The germline CDR1 and CDR2 sequences are DFQATT and SNEGSKA (reference sequence). V lost 5 bases, J lost 5 bases, and 7 bases lay in between. The CDR3 loop reads CSALQRNTIYF. In nucleotides, the CDR3 is TGCAGTGCTCTACAGAGAAACACCATATATTTT.

This clonotype occurred many times. J is TRBJ1-2 and V is TRBV20-1; possibly TRBD1 for D (6 bases). CDR1 and CDR2 from the germline V gene are DFQATT and SNEGSKA (reference sequence). Trimming removed 3 bases from V and 2 bases from J, with 10 bases in between. CDR3 length: 13 residues. The DNA for the CDR3 is TGCAGTGCTAGGCCGGGACACAACTATGGCTACACCTTC. Translating it yields CSARPGHNYGYTF.

This clonotype was detected a few times. The chain couples TRBV2 to TRBJ2-7; TRBD2 matches 13 bases. This CDR3 contains 17 residues. J was trimmed by 0 bases and V by 7 bases; bases with no gene match: 9. CDR1 is SNHLY and CDR2 is FYNNEI in the germline V gene. The CDR3 DNA follows: TGTGCCAGCACCCCCCGACTAGCGGGGGGTTTCTCCTACGAGCAGTACTTC. This sequence encodes CASTPRLAGGFSYEQYF.

This clonotype was recorded many times. The V gene is TRBV28, the J gene TRBJ2-3; TRBD2 might be the D (7 bases). The CDR3 is made up of 20 amino acids. V was shortened by 5 bases and J by 1 base, with 28 bases between the two germline ends. Germline loops: CDR1 MDHEN, CDR2 SYDVKM. DNA for the CDR3: TGTGCCAGCAGTACCCCAGTGCTGTGGCGGGAGAGGGGGGGCACAGATACGCAGTATTTT. Translation gives CASSTPVLWRERGGTDTQYF. The complete variable domain, with remaining parts taken from reference TRBV28 and TRBJ2-3, reads DVKVTQSSRYLVKRTGEKVFLECVQDMDHENMFWYRQDPGLGLRLIYFSYDVKMKEKGDIPEGYSVSREKKERFSLILESASTNQTSMYLCASSTPVLWRERGGTDTQYFGPGTRLTVL.

The CDR3 here is CASGGEGQPQHF. DNA of the CDR3: TGTGCCAGCGGGGGTGAGGGCCAGCCCCAGCATTTT. The chain uses TRBV7-6 and TRBJ1-5, with a tentative D call TRBD1 (5 bases). Trimming stripped 8 bases from V and 7 bases from J, with 12 bases between. From germline, CDR1 is SGHVS and CDR2 FNYEAQ. This CDR3 is built from 12 residues.

In its sample, this clonotype was seen a few times. V usage is TRBV29-1 and J usage is TRBJ1-1; no definite D call. The germline gives CDR1 SQVTM, CDR2 ANQGSEA. CDR3 length: 12 residues. Between the trimmed V and J ends, which lost 5 bases and 0 bases, there was a span of 7 bases. The DNA for the CDR3 is TGCAGCGTTAGCCTGATGAACACTGAAGCTTTCTTT. This encodes CSVSLMNTEAFF.

This clonotype was counted at least ten times. The chain employs TRBV28 and TRBJ2-3; D gene uncertain. The CDR3 consists of 16 residues. V lost 3 bases and J lost 2, with 15 bases in between. Germline V gene sequence: CDR1 MDHEN, CDR2 SYDVKM. The CDR3 bases are TGTGCCAGCAGTTTGGGGTTGGGCGGAATCACAGATACGCAGTATTTT. Translation: CASSLGLGGITDTQYF.

This clonotype showed up many times. This rearrangement joins TRBV18 to TRBJ2-7, with D hard to call. The length of the CDR3 is 14 residues. V was shortened by 0 bases and J by 2 bases, with 8 bases between the two germline ends. Germline V gene lookup returns CDR1 KGHSH and CDR2 LQKENI. The CDR3 is CASSPPAGTYEQYF. DNA of the CDR3: TGTGCCAGCTCACCACCGGCAGGCACCTACGAGCAGTACTTC.

The chain couples TRBV2 to TRBJ2-3; D could derive from TRBD1 or TRBD2 (5 bases each). The CDR3 consists of 16 residues. Germline CDR1 and CDR2: SNHLY and FYNNEI. V shed 6 bases and J shed 0 bases, with 16 bases lying between them. CDR3 bases: TGTGCCAGCAGAACTTGGGACGACCCGAGCACAGATACGCAGTATTTT. This encodes CASRTWDDPSTDTQYF.

The sample holds a few counts of this clonotype. Just one base apart from a much larger clone, this may be a read error. The V gene is TRBV2, the J gene TRBJ2-7, with TRBD1 as a possible D gene (5 bases). Trimming removed 8 bases at V and 3 bases at J, with 14 bases between. The CDR3 consists of 13 residues. Germline V gene lookup returns CDR1 SNHLY and CDR2 FYNNEI. The CDR3 is CASGNGQDYEQYF. The CDR3 nucleotides read TGTGCCAGCGGCAACGGACAAGACTACGAGCAGTACTTC.

This clonotype was observed many times. The chain joins TRBV18 to TRBJ2-5; D might be TRBD2 (6 bases). The CDR3 sequence is 14 residues long. Germline V gives CDR1 KGHSH, CDR2 LQKENI. V lost 2 bases to trimming and J lost 5 bases, with 12 bases between them. The CDR3 spells CASSPGAGMETQYF. The CDR3, as DNA: TGTGCCAGCTCACCAGGGGCGGGAATGGAGACCCAGTACTTC.

The chain carries TRBV20-1 and TRBJ1-5; D gene ambiguous. The ends were cut back, 8 bases at V and 2 bases at J, with 13 bases in the middle. CDR1 is DFQATT and CDR2 is SNEGSKA in the germline V gene (reference sequence). The CDR3 length is 13 residues. The CDR3 coding sequence is TGCAGTACTCAAGCTGGGGGCAATCAGCCCCAGCATTTT. Its translation: CSTQAGGNQPQHF.

Notes on this clonotype: A much larger clone lies a single base off, so this may be a read error. The V call is TRBV29-1, the J call TRBJ2-7; 9 positions match TRBD2. In germline, CDR1 is SQVTM, CDR2 ANQGSEA. V shed 5 bases and J 6 bases; nucleotides not matched to a gene: 14. CDR3 length: 15 amino acids. CDR3 in DNA: TGCAGCGTTACAAGGGCGCTAGCGGGACGAGGCGAGCAGTACTTC. Translation gives CSVTRALAGRGEQYF.